This section outlines one TCR beta chain sequence together with its context. Antigen unknown. These data are taken from a study of cytomegalovirus exposure and HLA in healthy donors. Study-level background: An analysis done earlier identified 95 million to 140 million unique TCR beta sequences from about 180 million T cells. There were some 400 genotyped donors. Of these, 81% fell in the genetic ancestry cluster associated with self-reported Caucasian donors. Study-level results: It was in a later analysis that TCR association rates were seen to vary by HLA locus, highest for DRB1 and lowest for HLA-C.

The CDR3 runs 14 residues. Per the germline V gene, CDR1 is MGHRA and CDR2 is YSYEKL. V lost 4 bases, J lost 5 bases, and 14 bases lay in between. Primers: 60 Vbeta forward and 13 Jbeta reverse. Produced via immunoSEQ multiplex PCR; TCRdb's table is partial and in-frame only. The table records 100,000 or so clones, around three quarters of them present only once. The sequencing input was PBMCs. V usage is TRBV4-1 and J usage is TRBJ2-5; possible D gene TRBD2, 5 bases. The sequence was obtained from a woman aged 45 to 65 in good health and CMV-seropositive. CDR3 sequence reads: CASSPEQRRETQYF. CDR3 sequence (DNA): TGCGCCAGCAGCCCAGAACAGCGGCGGGAGACCCAGTACTTC.